This T cell receptor beta chain was identified during a study of blood T cell repertoires in COVID-19. Study summary: Acute and convalescent COVID-19 samples came from the United States, Italy and Spain. Sources were T cells, B-cell-depleted T cells, or PBMCs; the material itself was cDNA or gDNA.

Some clones are missing from TCRdb's copy, which holds only in-frame ones; the method was immunoSEQ multiplex PCR. Among tens of thousands of clones listed, 80% were seen once. V lost 0 bases to trimming and J lost 8 bases, with 5 bases between them. This CDR3 has 12 amino acids. Germline V gene data show CDR1 as SGHKS and CDR2 as YYEKEE (reference sequence). The rearrangement joins TRBV5-5 to TRBJ1-4; D unresolved. The material sequenced was peripheral blood. The receptor was isolated from a woman older than 75 with acute or convalescent COVID-19. This CDR3 is CASSLGHEKLFF. The DNA of the CDR3 is TGTGCCAGCAGCTTGGGACACGAAAAACTGTTTTTT.